This T cell receptor beta chain was identified in a study of T cell changes during pregnancy in multiple sclerosis. Some clones are missing from TCRdb's copy, which holds only in-frame ones; the method was immunoSEQ multiplex PCR. The table includes roughly 38,000 clones, 92% detected once. Germline V lookup: CDR1 MNHNS, CDR2 SASEGT. The CDR3 loop spans 13 amino acids. V trimming: 8 bases; J trimming: 9 bases; junction bases outside the gene matches: 8. The V and J genes are TRBV6-1 and TRBJ2-7; 12 positions agree with TRBD2. The material sequenced was CD8+ T cells from peripheral blood mononuclear cells, taken before pregnancy. The TCR comes from a female donor with multiple sclerosis, enrolled in a pregnancy study. The CDR3, as DNA: TGTGCCAGCCTAGTCCTAGCGGGAGGGGGGCAGTACTTC. Encoded protein: CASLVLAGGGQYF.